This TCR beta chain was identified during a study of regulatory T cells in long-lasting Graves disease (dated by TCRdb to the early 2020s). Some background on the complete study: Persistent Graves' disease was defined as antithyroid drug treatment for over 5 years with persistently positive TSH receptor autoantibodies. A total of approximately 35 samples underwent TCR sequencing: around 13 from persistent and roughly 20 from newly diagnosed Graves' disease patients. On average, persistent Graves' disease patients in the clinical cohort had been on antithyroid drugs for approximately 10 years. Patients with persistent Graves' disease were compared with patients with newly diagnosed Graves' disease using TCR sequencing and RNA sequencing of peripheral blood. The study was conducted in China and was registered as a clinical trial. Broader findings and caveats from the paper: As a limitation, the authors acknowledged that the small sample size may reduce accuracy. Preferential use of TRBV28, TRBJ1-2 and TRBJ2-5 was observed in persistent disease, whereas TRBV20-1 and TRBJ2-1 were favored in newly diagnosed disease. Sequencing and analysis were limited to the TCR beta chain. Persistent Graves' disease patients showed lower TCR Shannon entropy and fewer highly expanded clones than newly diagnosed patients, suggesting clonal expansion. Persistent patients shared more public clonotypes among themselves (around 2,500) than newly diagnosed patients did (more than 950). Because the primary lesion, thyroid tissue, could not be accessed, the study looked at peripheral blood alone.

The time point label for this specimen denotes: persistent/refractory GD, antithyroid drugs over 5 years with positive TRAb. For both TCR sequencing and RNA sequencing, RNA was extracted from PBMCs using TRIzol. The diagnosis of Graves' disease was made according to American Thyroid Association guidelines. Patients were recruited from an endocrinology department in Xi'an, China. Each patient gave 8.5 to 9.5 milliliters of peripheral blood, collected in an EDTA anticoagulant tube. PBMCs were isolated by Ficoll Paque Plus density gradient separation without further T cell sorting. An Agilent 2100 Bioanalyzer and agarose gel were used to check RNA quality, while a NanoDrop 2000 measured RNA concentration. V is trimmed back by 0 bases and J by 5 bases, and the junction contains 9 bases that no gene match accounts for. Measured from the cysteine to the phenylalanine, the CDR3 is 16 residues long. The kept DNA is CDR3 alone, 48 bases in frame from the first base. The germline V gene (reference sequence) provides CDR1 DFQATT and CDR2 SNEGSKA.

This clonotype was observed a few times. Its binding antigen is unknown. No clone much larger than this one lies a single base away; base qualities are absent. Preparation of the library involved multiplex PCR. Sequenced using an Illumina HiSeq 4000. To build TCR beta libraries, CDR3 regions were amplified by Arm-PCR using iRepertoire HTBI primers. PCR products were gel purified before sequencing. Turning to the authors' computational methods: Gene usage analysis of CDR3 amino acid clonotypes used the 60 to 75 TRBV and 12 to 15 TRBJ segments found across samples. Filtered high-quality paired reads were merged into contigs using COPE and FqMerger. Contigs were aligned with BLAST to IMGT TRBV, TRBD and TRBJ reference genes, and CDR3 was defined per IMGT. Any clonotype with a frequency above 0.1% was counted as a highly expanded clone. Shannon entropy was used to measure repertoire diversity, and the Gini coefficient was used to measure V-J evenness. A clonotype was considered public if more than one individual shared it. The raw public data were reprocessed by TCRdb itself: fastp quality trimming at Q25, MiXCR clonotype calling, in-frame beta chains only. When rows share a CDR3 protein, they turn into one entry using the most common DNA and genes. It is TCRdb's table, rather than the study itself, that gives the V and J calls and clone size. This sample comprises 450,000 or so distinct CDR3 sequences, about 20% of them detected only once. The ten largest account for around 13% of the sample.

This TCR was sampled from a female donor with Graves disease. Recombination linked TRBV20-1 to TRBJ2-7; 11 junctional bases match TRBD1. The source was peripheral blood mononuclear cells (PBMCs), collected when the disease was refractory, from a patient treated with antithyroid drugs. The nucleotide sequence reads as follows: TGCAGTGCTAGAGATGAGGGGACAGGGGGGTCCCACGAGCAGTACTTC. Protein translation: CSARDEGTGGSHEQYF.